Each of the 27 T cell receptor beta chains below was sequenced from the same sample in a study of cytomegalovirus exposure and HLA in healthy donors. Amplification used 60 Vbeta primers and 13 Jbeta primers. Some clones are missing from TCRdb's copy, which holds only in-frame ones; the method was immunoSEQ multiplex PCR. The sample lists approximately 110,000 clones, around 77% occurring once. The specimen was PBMCs. These receptors originate from a woman aged 25-40 years in good health and CMV-seropositive.

This clone was observed a few times. The chain joins TRBV5-6 to TRBJ1-2; unclear D gene. Trimming stripped 4 bases from V and 4 bases from J, with 17 bases between. Germline assignment: CDR1 SGHDT and CDR2 YYEEEE. This CDR3 spans 15 amino acids. DNA for the CDR3: TGTGCCAGCAGCCTCCGGGGTGAGGGAACCTATGGCTACACCTTC. It yields the protein CASSLRGEGTYGYTF.

The chain joins TRBV30 to TRBJ1-2; D gene unclear. This CDR3 has 13 residues. Trimming cost V 1 base and J 3 bases, with 9 bases left between them. Germline lookup yields CDR1 GTSNPN and CDR2 SVGIG (reference sequence). The CDR3 coding sequence is TGTGCCTGGAGTGCGGGTCCGGACTATGGCTACACCTTC. Translated: CAWSAGPDYGYTF.

The chain is built from TRBV13 and TRBJ1-6, with 7 bases aligning to TRBD1. Trimming cost V 2 bases and J 8 bases; bases outside gene matches: 3. The CDR3 extends over 14 amino acids. Germline assignment: CDR1 PRHDT and CDR2 FYEKMQ (reference sequence). The CDR3 DNA is TGTGCCAGCAGCTTAACAGGGGTTGATTCACCCCTCCACTTT. It specifies CASSLTGVDSPLHF.

The chain carries TRBV7-9 and TRBJ1-2; D gene uncertain. V dropped 10 bases and J dropped 4 bases, with 7 bases sitting between them. CDR1 is SEHNR, CDR2 FQNEAQ, per germline (reference sequence). CDR3 length: 10 amino acids. CDR3 amino acids: CATELYGYTF. For the CDR3, the DNA is TGTGCCACCGAGCTCTATGGCTACACCTTC.

DNA for the CDR3: TGTGCCTGGAGTTTTGACAGGGGGAATGAAAAACTGTTTTTT. It codes for CAWSFDRGNEKLFF. This chain joins TRBV30 and TRBJ1-4; 9 bases are a match to TRBD1. Trimming took 2 bases from V and 5 from J; bases not matched to a gene: 3. The CDR3 totals 14 residues. In germline, CDR1 is GTSNPN, CDR2 SVGIG (reference sequence).

The V gene is TRBV19, the J gene TRBJ1-1; D remains unclear. Germline lookup yields CDR1 LNHDA and CDR2 SQIVND (reference sequence). Trimming took off 8 bases at V and 4 bases at J, with 14 bases between the two ends. The CDR3 totals 13 residues. The CDR3 DNA reads as TGTGCCAGTGGGCTCGGTAGATTCACTGAAGCTTTCTTT. Protein product: CASGLGRFTEAFF.

This chain connects TRBV5-1 to TRBJ2-3, with TRBD2 identical over 7 bases. This CDR3 is 16 amino acids long. V trimming: 1 base; J trimming: 1 base; junction bases outside the gene matches: 6. Germline assignment: CDR1 SGHRS and CDR2 YFSETQ. CDR3 protein: CASSLFTAGRTDTQYF. The DNA for the CDR3 is TGCGCCAGCAGCTTGTTTACAGCGGGACGCACAGATACGCAGTATTTT.

Note on this clone: Other DNA variants within this sample encode the same CDR3. The chain recombines TRBV6-1 with TRBJ1-6; 7 bases align to TRBD1. Germline V gene lookup returns CDR1 MNHNS and CDR2 SASEGT. J lost 6 bases, V lost 6 bases, and 5 bases had no gene match. There are 14 residues in the CDR3. CDR3 region: CASRDGTVNSPLHF. For the CDR3, the DNA is TGTGCCAGCAGGGATGGGACAGTTAATTCACCCCTCCACTTT.

This chain joins TRBV7-3 and TRBJ2-1, with a possible D match to TRBD1 (5 bases). Germline CDR1 SGHTA, CDR2 FQGTGA. V gave up 6 bases and J gave up 5 bases, with 14 bases separating them. The CDR3 extends over 14 amino acids. The CDR3, as DNA: TGTGCCAGCAGGGCAGGGTATGGGCACAATGAGCAGTTCTTC. Translation: CASRAGYGHNEQFF.

The chain joins TRBV2 to TRBJ1-5; tentatively, D is TRBD1 (5 bases). The CDR3 spans 13 residues. CDR1 and CDR2 (germline): SNHLY, FYNNEI. Trimming removed 7 bases from V and 7 bases from J, with 14 bases in between. The CDR3 sequence is CASKRQGSQPQHF. DNA for the CDR3: TGTGCCAGCAAGAGGCAGGGATCGCAGCCCCAGCATTTT. The entire variable domain, with the rest obtained from reference TRBV2 and TRBJ1-5, is as follows: EPEVTQTPSHQVTQMGQEVILRCVPISNHLYFYWYRQILGQKVEFLVSFYNNEISEKSEIFDDQFSVERPDGSNFTLKIRSTKLEDSAMYFCASKRQGSQPQHFGDGTRLSIL.

The V and J genes are TRBV11-1 and TRBJ2-1, with D possibly matching TRBD2 (6 bases). The CDR3 length is 17 residues. Germline CDR1 SGHAT, CDR2 FQDESV (reference sequence). Trimming cost V 4 bases and J 0 bases, with 16 bases left between them. CDR3 region: CASSSPGDSNSYNEQFF. The CDR3 bases are TGTGCCAGCAGCTCCCCGGGGGATTCCAACTCCTACAATGAGCAGTTCTTC.

This clone was recorded once. The chain links TRBV5-4 to TRBJ2-5; possibly TRBD2 for D (7 bases). Trimming took 10 bases from V and 4 from J, leaving 17 bases between them. In germline, CDR1 is SGHNT, CDR2 YYREEE (reference sequence). The CDR3 spans 13 residues. Here the CDR3 DNA reads TGTGCCTTCCACAGGGAGGGTACAGAGACCCAGTACTTC. Protein sequence: CAFHREGTETQYF.

This clone was seen once. The chain uses TRBV9 and TRBJ2-7, with no clear D. The V end was cut by 0 bases, the J end by 2 bases, with 6 bases between. Germline CDR1 SGDLS, CDR2 YYNGEE. CDR3 size: 13 residues. CDR3 sequence: CASSVDSTYEQYF. The CDR3 nucleotides are TGTGCCAGCAGCGTAGACAGCACCTACGAGCAGTACTTC.

V gene TRBV11-3 combines with J gene TRBJ2-2, with D possibly matching TRBD1 (6 bases). This CDR3 is built from 14 residues. V lost 5 bases and J lost 5, with 12 bases in between. The germline V gene encodes CDR1 SGHNT and CDR2 YENEEA. The CDR3 sequence is CASSLNRDTGELFF. CDR3 sequence (DNA): TGTGCCAGCAGCCTGAACAGGGATACCGGGGAGCTGTTTTTT. Supplemented by reference TRBV11-3 and TRBJ2-2, the full variable domain reads EAGVVQSPRYKIIEKKQPVAFWCNPISGHNTLYWYLQNLGQGPELLIRYENEEAVDDSQLPKDRFSAERLKGVDSTLKIQPAELGDSAVYLCASSLNRDTGELFFGEGSRLTVL.

CDR3 amino acids: CASSAGTANTEAFF. The CDR3 coding sequence is TGTGCCAGCAGTGCCGGGACAGCGAACACTGAAGCTTTCTTT. The rearrangement joins TRBV6-6 to TRBJ1-1; 7 positions match TRBD1. V lost 5 bases to trimming and J lost 1 base; unmatched junction nucleotides: 4. CDR3 size: 14 residues. CDR1 and CDR2 from the germline V gene are MNHNY and SVGAGI (reference sequence).

This clone was observed a single time. The V call is TRBV6-5, the J call TRBJ1-2, with D perhaps TRBD1 (5 bases). Germline CDR1 MNHEY, CDR2 SVGAGI. V was trimmed by 5 bases and J by 6 bases, leaving 16 bases between them. The CDR3 sequence is 14 residues long. CDR3 sequence reads: CASSTPRATDGYTF. The CDR3 region has the DNA TGTGCCAGCAGTACGCCCAGGGCTACCGATGGCTACACCTTC.

The chain is built from TRBV6-5 and TRBJ1-1; 9 nucleotides match TRBD1. This CDR3 spans 16 amino acids. V was pared by 2 bases and J by 2 bases, with 6 bases of the junction left unmatched. Germline V gives CDR1 MNHEY, CDR2 SVGAGI. The CDR3 is CASSYVTDRGNTEAFF. In DNA, the CDR3 is TGTGCCAGCAGTTACGTAACGGACAGGGGTAACACTGAAGCTTTCTTT.

As to this clone: Other DNA sequences within the sample encode an identical CDR3. Here the CDR3 reads CASSSGTSGSTDTQYF. DNA of the CDR3: TGTGCCAGCAGCTCTGGGACTAGCGGGTCTACAGATACGCAGTATTTT. The rearrangement uses TRBV7-3 and TRBJ2-3; 12 nucleotides agree with TRBD2. This CDR3 has 16 residues. CDR1 and CDR2 (germline): SGHTA, FQGTGA. J was trimmed by 3 bases and V by 4 bases; bases with no gene match: 5.

The J gene is TRBJ2-1, the V gene TRBV15, with a weak D call TRBD2 (5 bases). The CDR3 covers 16 residues. Germline lookup yields CDR1 LNHNV and CDR2 YYDKDF (reference sequence). V shed 0 bases and J shed 4 bases, with 13 bases lying between them. DNA for the CDR3: TGTGCCACCAGCAGAGATGGGCTAGCCGGTTACAATGAGCAGTTCTTC. Encoded protein: CATSRDGLAGYNEQFF.

The rearrangement joins TRBV12-5 to TRBJ2-7, with D perhaps matching TRBD1 (6 bases). The CDR3 has 11 residues. V lost 9 bases and J lost 6, with 12 bases in between. The germline V gene encodes CDR1 LGHNT and CDR2 FRNRAP. CDR3 region: CASTSGVEQYF. The CDR3 region has the DNA TGTGCTAGCACCTCAGGGGTCGAGCAGTACTTC. The whole variable domain, remainder taken from reference TRBV12-5 and TRBJ2-7, is DARVTQTPRHKVTEMGQEVTMRCQPILGHNTVFWYRQTMMQGLELLAYFRNRAPLDDSGMPKDRFSAEMPDATLATLKIQPSEPRDSAVYFCASTSGVEQYFGPGTRLTVT.

The J gene is TRBJ2-7, the V gene TRBV10-3; 10 bases agree with TRBD1. Trimming removed 4 bases from V and 0 bases from J; junction bases left unmatched: 3. CDR3 size: 15 residues. Germline CDR1 is ENHRY and CDR2 is SYGVKD. The CDR3 bases are TGTGCCATCAGTGGCGGGACAGGGGTCTCCTACGAGCAGTACTTC. Translation: CAISGGTGVSYEQYF.

The chain employs TRBV5-1 and TRBJ1-1; 8 bases map to TRBD1. V dropped 2 bases and J dropped 1; count of bases not matched to a gene: 1. Germline V gene sequence: CDR1 SGHRS, CDR2 YFSETQ. The CDR3 is made up of 14 amino acids. CDR3 bases: TGCGCCAGCAGCTTTGGACAGGGGAACACTGAAGCTTTCTTT. Protein product: CASSFGQGNTEAFF.

This clone was found a few times. In DNA, the CDR3 is TGTGCCAGCAGTTTAAGGACCGGGACAGGGCACGAGCAGTACTTC. As protein: CASSLRTGTGHEQYF. The chain links TRBV27 to TRBJ2-7; 9 bases fit TRBD1. The V segment lost 2 bases and the J segment 5 bases; nucleotides outside the gene matches: 7. The germline V gene encodes CDR1 MNHEY and CDR2 SMNVEV (reference sequence). CDR3 length equals 15 residues.

The chain joins TRBV30 to TRBJ2-2, with 9 bases aligning to TRBD2. Looked up from germline, CDR1 is GTSNPN and CDR2 is SVGIG (reference sequence). This CDR3 is 15 amino acids long. Trimming cost V 3 bases and J 5 bases; bases outside gene matches: 7. CDR3 DNA: TGTGCCTGGAGGGTTAATAGCGGGAGTACCGGGGAGCTGTTTTTT. Its protein product is CAWRVNSGSTGELFF.

CDR3: CAISESLDSQYSPLHF. Written as DNA, the CDR3 is TGTGCCATCAGTGAATCCTTGGACAGCCAATATTCACCCCTCCACTTT. The rearrangement links TRBV10-3 to TRBJ1-6; perhaps TRBD1 as D (6 bases). The CDR3 has 16 residues. Germline V gives CDR1 ENHRY, CDR2 SYGVKD. V was clipped by 3 bases and J by 8 bases, with 17 bases between them.

J is TRBJ1-5 and V is TRBV6-5; no firm D call. CDR1 and CDR2 (germline): MNHEY, SVGAGI. The germline V and J ends were trimmed by 0 bases and 0 bases, with 6 bases remaining between them. This CDR3 is built from 15 residues. Here the CDR3 reads CASSYSGYSNQPQHF. The CDR3 coding sequence is TGTGCCAGCAGTTACTCGGGCTATAGCAATCAGCCCCAGCATTTT.

This clone was counted between two and nine times. The V call is TRBV5-1, the J call TRBJ2-7; D is perhaps TRBD2 (5 bases). CDR1 and CDR2 from the germline V gene are SGHRS and YFSETQ. V was clipped by 0 bases and J by 6 bases, with 16 bases between them. CDR3 length: 15 residues. CDR3 residues: CASSLAGYTSGEQYF. The DNA for the CDR3 is TGCGCCAGCAGCTTGGCCGGATATACCAGCGGCGAGCAGTACTTC.